This T cell receptor beta chain originates from a study of blood T cell repertoires in COVID-19 (TCRdb year 2020). Regarding the complete study: Samples from collaborators originated in the United States, Italy and Spain and spanned both the acute and convalescent phases of COVID-19. The material from the prospective study consisted of cDNA or gDNA derived from T cells, B-cell-depleted T cells, or PBMCs. Deeply sampled blood TCRbeta repertoires from subjects exposed to, actively infected with, or recovered from COVID-19 were included in the dataset. The repertoires were made available in a free public database intended to serve as a resource for research on the immune response to SARS-CoV-2. The samples were drawn from the first 160 participants of the ongoing ImmuneRACE study and from 950 to 1,500 subjects provided by 6 global collaborators. The sample metadata nearly always contained a de-identified subject ID, COVID-19 status, age in years and sex. HLA class I and class II types, where available, came from metadata supplied by the sample provider rather than from assay-based typing.

Each collaborating institution followed its own protocols to collect whole blood in K2EDTA tubes. Collaborator samples were shipped for TCRbeta analysis as frozen whole blood, isolated PBMCs, or DNA extracted from either sample type. V lost 6 bases and J lost 6 bases; the stretch between them is 6 bases long. Reading from cysteine to phenylalanine, the CDR3 counts 11 amino acids. Here the CDR3 DNA is all that survives: 33 bases in frame from base 1. Sequences SGHAT (CDR1) and FQNNGV (CDR2) are obtained from the germline V gene. TCRbeta CDR3 regions were amplified from genomic DNA using the immunoSEQ Assay, a bias-controlled multiplex PCR. The source study handled its data this way. The number of nucleated cells in each sample was estimated from the amplification of reference gene primers within the assay. To quantify the absolute abundance of each unique TCRbeta CDR3 rearrangement, sequence reads were collapsed and filtered. Productive Simpson clonality was computed per sample as the square root of Simpson's diversity index over productive rearrangements. The clones in this table, taken by TCRdb from immuneACCESS, are in-frame only. Not every clone is retained; where verified, under half of the shortfall comes from an unresolved V gene, and the cause of the rest is unknown. The V and J calls and clone size were taken over from that table, and D and trimming were inferred from the DNA. The sample includes some 150,000 clones, with less than 95% observed a single time. The ten biggest clones cover approximately 0.59% of the sample.

The full study reports these points: The amount of clinical and demographic metadata varied by source and participant and was provided uncurated.

In the case of this clone: Its target antigen remains unknown. Base qualities were left out, and no much larger clone turns up one base away.

The V and J genes are TRBV11-2 and TRBJ2-4, with a weak D call of TRBD1 (6 bases match). The sample consisted of peripheral blood. The TCR sequence derives from a man aged 45-65 years with acute or convalescent COVID-19. The nucleotides are TGTGCCAGCAGGGACAGAAACATTCAGTACTTC. Its translation is CASRDRNIQYF.